These T cell receptor beta chains were read from a single sample in a study of human T cells and chemical hapten exposure. From the RACE reads, TCRdb called clonotypes with MiXCR, one entry per CDR3 protein. The sample contains fewer than 400,000 distinct CDR3 sequences, about 7% of which appear only once. Here the sequenced sample was whole blood, taken in connection with sensitization to the hapten diphenylcyclopropenone (DPC). These receptors came from a woman aged 18-29 years with alopecia areata. Some clones in this sample may be carry-over from other donors' samples. Each CDR3 is given with its conserved first and last residue. The D gene is left open where the match is weak. Clone sizes are given selectively: once, few, many, or a class where the clone is expanded.

CDR3 | DNA | D | J | size | V
CASSPYGDLVAGELFF | TGTGCCAGCAGCCCCTATGGGGATCTGGTTGCCGGGGAGCTGTTTTTT | NA | TRBJ2-2 | NA | TRBV28
CASSPGTGGHIQYF | TGTGCCAGCAGCCCAGGGACAGGAGGGCACATTCAGTACTTC | TRBD1 | TRBJ2-4 | many | TRBV5-5
CASSYSKDTFRGYTF | TGTGCCAGCAGTTACTCGAAGGACACCTTCAGGGGCTACACCTTC | NA | TRBJ1-2 | NA | TRBV6-6
CASSFGQFGEQFF | TGTGCCAGCAGTTTTGGACAGTTCGGTGAGCAGTTCTTC | NA | TRBJ2-1 | few | TRBV12-3/TRBV12-4
CASSIIQGSQETQYF | TGTGCCAGCAGCATCATTCAGGGATCCCAAGAGACCCAGTACTTC | NA | TRBJ2-5 | many | TRBV28
CSAHREGTEAFF | TGCAGCGCCCACAGGGAAGGGACTGAAGCTTTCTTT | NA | TRBJ1-1 | NA | TRBV29-1
CASTEGAAKNIQYF | TGTGCCAGCACAGAGGGCGCGGCCAAAAACATTCAGTACTTC | NA | TRBJ2-4 | many | TRBV12-3/TRBV12-4
CASSPGWMNTEAFF | TGTGCCAGCTCACCAGGATGGATGAACACTGAAGCTTTCTTT | NA | TRBJ1-1 | few | TRBV18
CASSLRLYNSPLHF | TGTGCCAGCAGTTTACGTCTTTATAATTCACCCCTCCACTTT | NA | TRBJ1-6 | NA | TRBV12-3/TRBV12-4
CATLRGIQGGTEAFF | TGTGCCACCCTCCGCGGAATACAGGGGGGGACTGAAGCTTTCTTT | TRBD1 | TRBJ1-1 | NA | TRBV10-3
CSVVKTLGQPQHF | TGCAGCGTTGTTAAAACCCTGGGGCAGCCCCAGCATTTT | NA | TRBJ1-5 | few | TRBV29-1
CASRLGGGAEETQYF | TGCGCCAGCAGGCTCGGCGGGGGGGCGGAAGAGACCCAGTACTTC | TRBD2 | TRBJ2-5 | many | TRBV5-1
CSVEDEARGAEDF | TGCAGCGTTGAAGATGAGGCACGGGGGGCTGAGGACTTC | NA | TRBJ2-7 | few | TRBV29-1
CSADDPGKMSYEQYF | TGCAGTGCTGACGATCCAGGGAAGATGTCCTACGAGCAGTACTTC | NA | TRBJ2-7 | many | TRBV20-1
CASTRLYSNQPQHF | TGTGCCAGCACCAGACTTTATAGCAATCAGCCCCAGCATTTT | NA | TRBJ1-5 | few | TRBV6-1
CSARDQTGSGYTF | TGCAGTGCTAGAGATCAAACAGGCTCTGGCTACACCTTC | NA | TRBJ1-2 | NA | TRBV20-1
CSPWTGGGGTDTQYF | TGCAGCCCGTGGACAGGGGGAGGGGGCACAGATACGCAGTATTTT | TRBD1 | TRBJ2-3 | once | TRBV29-1
CASSRERANEKLFF | TGTGCCAGCAGTCGAGAGAGAGCTAATGAAAAACTGTTTTTT | NA | TRBJ1-4 | many | TRBV28
CASSDGSGVRAGNTIYF | TGTGCCAGCAGTGATGGGTCCGGCGTGCGGGCTGGAAACACCATATATTTT | NA | TRBJ1-3 | few | TRBV2
CASSPEQGSPPLLTDTQYF | TGTGCCAGCAGCCCGGAACAGGGATCCCCACCCCTACTCACAGATACGCAGTATTTT | NA | TRBJ2-3 | NA | TRBV12-3/TRBV12-4
CASRSYYYGYTF | TGTGCCAGCAGATCCTACTACTATGGCTACACCTTC | NA | TRBJ1-2 | NA | TRBV28
CASSYSKGGEQYF | TGTGCCAGCAGTTACTCGAAAGGGGGCGAGCAGTACTTC | NA | TRBJ2-7 | few | TRBV6-6
CASSLDPVGDTQYF | TGTGCCAGCAGCTTAGACCCAGTAGGAGATACGCAGTATTTT | NA | TRBJ2-3 | NA | TRBV7-3
CASSYGRDNSPLHF | TGTGCCAGCAGTTACGGGCGGGATAATTCACCCCTCCACTTT | NA | TRBJ1-6 | NA | TRBV6-2/TRBV6-3
CASINRPSGSTTDTQYF | TGTGCCAGCATCAACCGGCCTAGCGGGAGCACCACAGATACGCAGTATTTT | TRBD2 | TRBJ2-3 | NA | TRBV6-2/TRBV6-3
CASSSSLAGEKDF | TGTGCCAGCAGCTCAAGCTTAGCGGGGGAAAAGGATTTT | TRBD2 | TRBJ2-3 | NA | TRBV7-2
CASSSSDGELFF | TGTGCCAGCAGTTCCTCGGACGGGGAGCTGTTTTTT | NA | TRBJ2-2 | NA | TRBV6-2/TRBV6-3
CASSLAGSQETQYF | TGTGCCAGCAGTTTGGCGGGGAGCCAAGAGACCCAGTACTTC | NA | TRBJ2-5 | many | TRBV27
CSARDEAGSTDTQYF | TGCAGTGCTAGAGATGAGGCAGGGAGCACAGATACGCAGTATTTT | NA | TRBJ2-3 | many | TRBV20-1
CASSRERVNQPQHF | TGCGCCAGCAGCCGCGAACGCGTTAATCAGCCCCAGCATTTT | NA | TRBJ1-5 | few | TRBV4-1
CASSERGGGGGELFF | TGTGCCAGCAGTGAAAGGGGAGGCGGTGGCGGGGAGCTGTTTTTT | NA | TRBJ2-2 | few | TRBV2
CASSLIDSGANEQYF | TGCGCCAGCAGCTTGATAGACTCTGGTGCCAACGAGCAGTACTTC | NA | TRBJ2-7 | NA | TRBV5-1
CATSDSGTGDNEQFF | TGTGCCACCAGTGACTCCGGGACAGGGGACAATGAGCAGTTCTTC | TRBD1 | TRBJ2-1 | many | TRBV24-1
CAIRPGQVPYEQYF | TGTGCCATCAGACCGGGACAGGTCCCCTACGAGCAGTACTTC | TRBD1 | TRBJ2-7 | NA | TRBV10-3
CASSYRVPTTWQYF | TGTGCCAGCAGTTACCGGGTCCCAACGACGTGGCAGTACTTC | NA | TRBJ2-7 | many | TRBV6-2/TRBV6-3
CASSPEQSLAKNIQYF | TGTGCCAGCAGCCCCGAACAGTCTCTAGCCAAAAACATTCAGTACTTC | NA | TRBJ2-4 | NA | TRBV7-2
CASSLDIGGYGYTF | TGTGCCAGCAGCTTAGATATAGGGGGCTATGGCTACACCTTC | NA | TRBJ1-2 | NA | TRBV11-2
CASSQEMGTEGNTIYF | TGTGCCAGCAGCCAAGAGATGGGGACAGAAGGAAACACCATATATTTT | TRBD1 | TRBJ1-3 | NA | TRBV4-2
CASSPPYSGGELSTDTQYF | TGTGCCAGCAGTCCTCCTTATAGCGGGGGAGAACTTAGCACAGATACGCAGTATTTT | TRBD2 | TRBJ2-3 | few | TRBV6-2/TRBV6-3
CASSQDAGGSEKLFF | TGTGCCAGCAGCCAAGATGCAGGGGGATCTGAAAAACTGTTTTTT | TRBD1 | TRBJ1-4 | many | TRBV4-2
CATPGEGGNTEAFF | TGTGCCACCCCCGGCGAGGGTGGGAACACTGAAGCTTTCTTT | NA | TRBJ1-1 | NA | TRBV2
CSVEDWMGTEAFF | TGCAGCGTTGAAGATTGGATGGGGACTGAAGCTTTCTTT | NA | TRBJ1-1 | few | TRBV29-1
CATSSGGGWSPLHF | TGTGCCACCAGCAGCGGGGGTGGGTGGTCACCCCTCCACTTT | NA | TRBJ1-6 | few | TRBV15
CASREQGGNVLTF | TGTGCCAGCAGGGAACAGGGAGGCAACGTCCTGACTTTC | NA | TRBJ2-6 | many | TRBV6-2/TRBV6-3
CATSLGPGANVLTF | TGTGCCACCAGTCTAGGGCCCGGGGCCAACGTCCTGACTTTC | NA | TRBJ2-6 | many | TRBV24-1
CATAREGYYGYTF | TGTGCCACCGCGCGGGAGGGCTACTATGGCTACACCTTC | NA | TRBJ1-2 | few | TRBV7-9
CASSPIPGLATDTQYF | TGCGCCAGCAGCCCCATACCGGGACTAGCCACAGATACGCAGTATTTT | TRBD2 | TRBJ2-3 | NA | TRBV5-1
CASRAGYNTEAFF | TGTGCTAGCCGAGCGGGGTACAACACTGAAGCTTTCTTT | NA | TRBJ1-1 | few | TRBV12-5
CASSLMRGTEAFF | TGTGCCAGCAGCTTGATGCGGGGGACTGAAGCTTTCTTT | NA | TRBJ1-1 | few | TRBV5-4
CASSVGDYTEAFF | TGTGCCAGCAGCGTAGGGGACTACACTGAAGCTTTCTTT | NA | TRBJ1-1 | NA | TRBV9
CASRADQETQYF | TGTGCCAGCAGGGCGGATCAAGAGACCCAGTACTTC | NA | TRBJ2-5 | NA | TRBV2
CASSPPVAGVNEQFF | TGTGCCAGCAGCCCGCCGGTAGCGGGGGTTAATGAGCAGTTCTTC | TRBD2 | TRBJ2-1 | few | TRBV3-1
CASSQVRTFEAFF | TGCGCCAGCAGCCAAGTAAGGACGTTTGAAGCTTTCTTT | NA | TRBJ1-1 | NA | TRBV4-1